The source of this T cell receptor beta chain is a study of cytomegalovirus exposure and HLA in healthy donors. The study, taken as a whole, reports: When analyzed later, the rates of TCR association showed variation by HLA locus, with DRB1 the most and HLA-C the fewest. Under in vitro conditions, a few CMV-associated chains were confirmed as specific for CMV antigens.

Primers included in the PCR were 60 Vbeta and 13 Jbeta primers. Some clones are missing from TCRdb's copy, which holds only in-frame ones; the method was immunoSEQ multiplex PCR. The sample has under 200,000 clones, roughly four fifths seen once. Notes on this clone: The antigen is undetermined.

The germline V gene has CDR1 MNHEY and CDR2 SVGAGI. Unmatched junction bases numbered 10, after V lost 2 bases and J lost 6 bases. The CDR3 runs to 15 residues. V and J are TRBV6-5 and TRBJ2-7; 7 nucleotides agree with TRBD1. This TCR derives from a woman between 18 and 29 years old in good health and CMV-seronegative. Material: PBMCs. The CDR3 is CASSYTLGRGSEQYF. For the CDR3, the DNA is TGTGCCAGCAGTTACACTCTTGGCAGGGGGTCCGAGCAGTACTTC.